This T cell receptor beta chain was found in a study of OX40 agonist ivuxolimab in advanced cancers. The overall study: Ivuxolimab, an antibody acting as an agonist of OX40 (CD134), was used to treat patients. Across the patients, intravenous ivuxolimab was delivered every 2 weeks at 0.01 to 10 mg/kg. Partial responses occurred in three patients (one hepatocellular carcinoma, two cutaneous melanoma).

TCRdb keeps only in-frame clones here, not all; method: immunoSEQ multiplex PCR. Here the sample spans tens of thousands of clones, approximately 90% being singletons. Samples of blood were obtained at baseline, on cycle 4 day 1, and on cycle 7 day 1. The CDR3 spans 13 residues. From germline, CDR1 is SGHTA and CDR2 FQGTGA. The ends were cut back, 2 bases at V and 0 bases at J, with 2 bases in the middle. This receptor was taken from an adult with an advanced solid tumor such as melanoma, head and neck, liver or kidney cancer. This specimen consisted of CD4+ or CD8+ T cells sorted from blood, obtained in a trial of the OX40 agonist ivuxolimab. The chain has TRBV7-3 and TRBJ1-3; D call uncertain. The CDR3 nucleotides are TGTGCCAGCAGCTTAGTCTCTGGAAACACCATATATTTT. This translates into CASSLVSGNTIYF.